This T cell receptor (beta chain) came from a study of shared clonotypes between healthy human individuals. Study-wide background: A donor's plate count was three for CD4 naive and three for CD4 memory; CD8 naive had two and CD8 memory one.

This CDR3 is 13 amino acids long. Germline V lookup: CDR1 MNHNS, CDR2 SASEGT. Trimming left V 9 bases short and J 2 bases short, with 13 bases between. Template for every sorted-subset replicate PCR totaled about 0.2 ug DNA, roughly 30,000 T cell genomes. Produced via immunoSEQ multiplex PCR; TCRdb's table is partial and in-frame only. There are 330,000 or so clones in the sample; 70% to 75% occur only once, and roughly 10% lies in the top ten. The origin of this receptor is a man aged 30 to 39 in good health. The rearrangement uses TRBV6-1 and TRBJ1-1; tentative D call: TRBD1 (6 bases). The sample comprised memory CD4+ T cells sorted from blood. This sample's subset: CD45RA-negative fraction. For the CDR3, the DNA is TGTGCCAGTACTGGACAGCACAACACTGAAGCTTTCTTT. Its translation: CASTGQHNTEAFF.